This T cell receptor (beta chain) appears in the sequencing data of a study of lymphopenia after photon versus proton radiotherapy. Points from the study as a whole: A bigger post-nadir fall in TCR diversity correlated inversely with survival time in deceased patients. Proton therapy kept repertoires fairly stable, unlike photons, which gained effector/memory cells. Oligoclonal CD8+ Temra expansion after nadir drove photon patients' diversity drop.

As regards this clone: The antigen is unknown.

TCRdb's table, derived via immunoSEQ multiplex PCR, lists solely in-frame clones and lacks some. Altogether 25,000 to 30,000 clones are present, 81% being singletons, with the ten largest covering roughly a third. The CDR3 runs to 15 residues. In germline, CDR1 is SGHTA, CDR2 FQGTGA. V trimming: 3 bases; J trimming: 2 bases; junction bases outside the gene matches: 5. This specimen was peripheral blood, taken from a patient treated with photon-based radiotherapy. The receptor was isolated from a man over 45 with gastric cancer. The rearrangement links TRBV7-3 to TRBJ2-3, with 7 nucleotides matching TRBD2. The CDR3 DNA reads TGTGCCAGCAGCTTCAGGGCGGGAGCCACAGATACGCAGTATTTT. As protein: CASSFRAGATDTQYF.